The rows below give T cell receptor beta chains drawn from one sample of a study of T cell repertoires in cytomegalovirus infection. Antigens of these TCRs are unknown. Using its own MiXCR run on the reads, TCRdb lists one record per CDR3 protein. The data show some 560,000 distinct CDR3 sequences, about 39% seen once. The sample here was cultured PBMCs, taken from culture after CMV antigen stimulation. The receptors shown here come from a human donor in good health (CMV status not recorded). Some clones in this sample may be carry-over from other donors' samples. CDR3s include the opening cysteine and the closing phenylalanine or tryptophan. The order of the fields is V gene, D gene, J gene, clone size, CDR3 DNA, CDR3 protein. D genes are given only for firm matches. Some rows mark clone size as missing; the rest say once, few, many or name a class of expanded clone.

v_call: TRBV6-1
d_call: -
j_call: TRBJ2-7
clone_size: few
cdr3_nt: TGTGCCAGCAGTGATTGGGGGGTTAACTACGAGCAGTACTTC
cdr3_aa: CASSDWGVNYEQYF

v_call: TRBV12-3/TRBV12-4
d_call: -
j_call: TRBJ2-2
clone_size: few
cdr3_nt: TGTGCCAGCACTTCGTCCCCTAGCAGCACCGGGGAGCTGTTTTTT
cdr3_aa: CASTSSPSSTGELFF

v_call: TRBV12-3/TRBV12-4
d_call: TRBD1
j_call: TRBJ2-3
clone_size: few
cdr3_nt: TGTGCCAGCAGTTCCCCAGGGGGCGTCACAGATACGCAGTATTTT
cdr3_aa: CASSSPGGVTDTQYF

v_call: TRBV12-3/TRBV12-4
d_call: -
j_call: TRBJ2-2
clone_size: -
cdr3_nt: TGTGCCAGCAGAAGGGGGTGGGGAGCGAACACCGGGGAGCTGTTTTTT
cdr3_aa: CASRRGWGANTGELFF

v_call: TRBV4-2
d_call: -
j_call: TRBJ1-1
clone_size: -
cdr3_nt: TGTGCCAGCACTCAATGGGGGGGGGACACTGAAGCTTTCTTT
cdr3_aa: CASTQWGGDTEAFF

v_call: TRBV12-3/TRBV12-4
d_call: -
j_call: TRBJ1-1
clone_size: few
cdr3_nt: TGTGCCAGCAGTTCGCAGTACGGGGCTGGTAACACTGAAGCTTTCTTT
cdr3_aa: CASSSQYGAGNTEAFF

v_call: TRBV7-9
d_call: -
j_call: TRBJ1-6
clone_size: few
cdr3_nt: TGTGCCAGCAGCTTTTTCGGGGGGGTCTATAATTCACCCCTCCACTTT
cdr3_aa: CASSFFGGVYNSPLHF

v_call: TRBV7-9
d_call: TRBD2
j_call: TRBJ2-1
clone_size: -
cdr3_nt: TGTGCCAGCAGCAAGTGGGGACTAGCGGGAGGCCTCGATGAGCAGTTCTTC
cdr3_aa: CASSKWGLAGGLDEQFF

v_call: TRBV5-4
d_call: -
j_call: TRBJ2-1
clone_size: -
cdr3_nt: TGTGCCAGCAGCTTTATGGGCCATGAGCAGTTCTTC
cdr3_aa: CASSFMGHEQFF

v_call: TRBV12-3/TRBV12-4
d_call: -
j_call: TRBJ2-1
clone_size: once
cdr3_nt: TGTGCCAGCAGTTTTAAAGAAGAGCAGTTCTTC
cdr3_aa: CASSFKEEQFF

v_call: TRBV28
d_call: -
j_call: TRBJ1-2
clone_size: -
cdr3_nt: TGTGCCAGCAGTGTCGGGAATTATGGCTACACCTTC
cdr3_aa: CASSVGNYGYTF

v_call: TRBV29-1
d_call: TRBD1
j_call: TRBJ2-1
clone_size: few
cdr3_nt: TGCAGCGTCGGGGCAGGGACAGGGATGGGTGAGCAGTTCTTC
cdr3_aa: CSVGAGTGMGEQFF

v_call: TRBV7-2
d_call: TRBD1
j_call: TRBJ1-5
clone_size: few
cdr3_nt: TGTGCCAGCAGCCCCAGGGACAGGGGGATTTATAGCAATCAGCCCCAGCATTTT
cdr3_aa: CASSPRDRGIYSNQPQHF

v_call: TRBV7-2
d_call: TRBD2
j_call: TRBJ2-1
clone_size: -
cdr3_nt: TGTGCCAGCATCTCTAGCGGGATCTCCTACAATGAGCAGTTCTTC
cdr3_aa: CASISSGISYNEQFF

v_call: TRBV20-1
d_call: -
j_call: TRBJ2-5
clone_size: -
cdr3_nt: TGCAGTGCTAGAGATCGCAGGGGTGAAAAGACCCAGTACTTC
cdr3_aa: CSARDRRGEKTQYF

v_call: TRBV11-2
d_call: -
j_call: TRBJ2-2
clone_size: few
cdr3_nt: TGTGCCAGCAGCTTTGGAAACCTGAACACCGGGGAGCTGTTTTTT
cdr3_aa: CASSFGNLNTGELFF

v_call: TRBV10-3
d_call: -
j_call: TRBJ2-5
clone_size: -
cdr3_nt: TGTGCCATCAGTGAGCGGGGGGCCCTCGGAGAGACCCAGTACTTC
cdr3_aa: CAISERGALGETQYF

v_call: TRBV5-6
d_call: -
j_call: TRBJ1-4
clone_size: -
cdr3_nt: TGTGCCAGCAGCCCCATCTGGGGGGCGGACTTTGAAAAACTGTTTTTT
cdr3_aa: CASSPIWGADFEKLFF

v_call: TRBV4-3
d_call: -
j_call: TRBJ2-3
clone_size: -
cdr3_nt: TGCGCCAGCAGCCAAGGGTTCCGTGGGGGTATGGATACGCAGTATTTT
cdr3_aa: CASSQGFRGGMDTQYF

v_call: TRBV7-9
d_call: TRBD1
j_call: TRBJ2-3
clone_size: many
cdr3_nt: TGTGCCAGCAGCCTGACAGGGGCTAGCACAGATACGCAGTATTTT
cdr3_aa: CASSLTGASTDTQYF

v_call: TRBV29-1
d_call: -
j_call: TRBJ1-1
clone_size: -
cdr3_nt: TGCAGCGTTGGTCTAGGCAGCAGAGTGAACACTGAAGCTTTCTTT
cdr3_aa: CSVGLGSRVNTEAFF

v_call: TRBV19
d_call: -
j_call: TRBJ1-5
clone_size: -
cdr3_nt: TGTGCCACCAAGGGGATTTCGGGTAATCAGCCCCAGCATTTT
cdr3_aa: CATKGISGNQPQHF

v_call: TRBV12-3/TRBV12-4
d_call: -
j_call: TRBJ1-1
clone_size: many
cdr3_nt: TGTGCCAGCAGCTTACGGGTATTGAACACTGAAGCTTTCTTT
cdr3_aa: CASSLRVLNTEAFF

v_call: TRBV19
d_call: -
j_call: TRBJ2-3
clone_size: -
cdr3_nt: TGTGCCAGTACCCACTTTGCATGGAGGGGAGGTACAGATACGCAGTATTTT
cdr3_aa: CASTHFAWRGGTDTQYF